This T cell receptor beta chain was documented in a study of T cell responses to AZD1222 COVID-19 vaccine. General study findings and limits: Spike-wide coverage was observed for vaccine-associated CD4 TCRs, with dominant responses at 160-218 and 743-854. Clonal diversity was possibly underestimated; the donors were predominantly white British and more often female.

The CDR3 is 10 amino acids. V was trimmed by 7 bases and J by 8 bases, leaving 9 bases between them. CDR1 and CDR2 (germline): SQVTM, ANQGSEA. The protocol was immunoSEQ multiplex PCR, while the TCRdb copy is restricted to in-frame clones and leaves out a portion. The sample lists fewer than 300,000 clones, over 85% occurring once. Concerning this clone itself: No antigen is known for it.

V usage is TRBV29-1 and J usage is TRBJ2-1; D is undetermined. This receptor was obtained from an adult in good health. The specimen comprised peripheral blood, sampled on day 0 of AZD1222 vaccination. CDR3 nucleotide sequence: TGCAGCGCCCGGGCCGATGAGCAGTTCTTC. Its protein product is CSARADEQFF.